This T cell receptor beta chain was sequenced during a study of cytomegalovirus exposure and HLA in healthy donors. Broader study findings: HLA-A and HLA-B allele assignments for most subjects were reportedly predicted accurately using TCR beta sequences. Specific recognition of CMV antigens was confirmed in vitro for three chains (all CMV-associated).

About this clone: Antigen: not known.

PCR involved 60 Vbeta and 13 Jbeta primers. Assay: immunoSEQ multiplex PCR; the TCRdb copy retains only in-frame clones and omits some. The data contain some 150,000 clones, 79% of them singletons. V gave up 3 bases and J gave up 2 bases, with 8 bases separating them. This CDR3 contains 13 residues. Germline CDR1 and CDR2: SGHTA and FQGNSA. Each donor was healthy, and each was a bone marrow donor. The source of this sequence is a man aged 40-49 years in good health and CMV-seronegative. Input material: PBMCs. The J gene is TRBJ2-7, the V gene TRBV7-2, with D unclear. CDR3 nucleotides: TGTGCCAGCAGCTTGGCGGAAACCTACGAGCAGTACTTC. This translates into CASSLAETYEQYF.